This TCR beta chain was identified in a study of blood T cell repertoires in COVID-19. Study details: From T cells, B-cell-depleted T cells, or PBMCs came the material, which was cDNA or gDNA.

Grouping used clinical history reported by participants in a survey and questionnaire. Individuals in the exposed group had encountered a COVID-19 case within 2 weeks preceding study entry. Original handling: Reference gene primer amplification yielded estimated nucleated cell counts. This table comes from immunoSEQ multiplex PCR, and its TCRdb copy is limited to in-frame clones, with some not included. V and J calls and clone size are given by that table; D and trimming were obtained from the DNA. The sample includes 150,000 to 200,000 clones, approximately 88% seen only once; the top ten take approximately 5.3%. The V and J ends lost 5 bases and 2 bases, in that order; junction bases with no gene match: 3. Germline V gene sequence: CDR1 GTSNPN, CDR2 SVGIG (reference sequence). The CDR3 is 13 residues long.

The chain has TRBV30 and TRBJ1-5; 7 nucleotides align to TRBD1. This sequence originates from a man aged 65 to 79 who had been exposed to COVID-19. The sample comprised PBMCs or T cells enriched from blood (not recorded which). The CDR3 sequence: CAWAGTGNQPQHF. The CDR3 bases are TGTGCCTGGGCCGGGACAGGCAATCAGCCCCAGCATTTT.